The entry that follows covers one TCR beta chain sequence. Ten or more counts support this clonotype. Its antigen is not yet known. Per-base qualities were not stored, and no clone one base away is much larger. This was a case-control study nested in a cohort of healthcare workers in London, UK, who had nasopharyngeal swab PCR tests and blood samples taken every week. Between 23 and 31 March 2020, the week of the UK lockdown, healthcare workers were enrolled and then followed up weekly for as long as 16 weeks. From the cysteine up to the phenylalanine, the CDR3 has a length of 15 residues. The only DNA kept is the CDR3, 45 bases in frame from the first base. V is reduced by 1 base and J by 1 base, leaving a spacing of 9 bases between them. Per the germline V gene, SGHAT is the CDR1 and FQNNGV is the CDR2. These data originate in a study of early T cells in non-severe SARS-CoV-2 infection (dated by TCRdb to the early 2020s). In terms of the full investigation: Bulk RNA from unsorted whole blood was used for TCR sequencing, so alpha and beta chains could not be paired. Summary of the overall study and its limitations: VDJdb matching was skewed toward anti-spike CD8 responses and likely underestimated virus-specific expansions, missing private and CD4 specificities.

Receptors were amplified or captured by 5' RACE. The instrument given in TCRdb is NextSeq 500. To correct for sequencing error and PCR bias, the TCR library protocol tagged individual cDNA molecules with unique molecular identifiers. Both TCR alpha and beta chains were sequenced, and tight co-correlation was observed between alpha and beta sequence abundances in each sample. As for the authors' bioinformatics: V gene, J gene and CDR3 annotation of TCR sequences was performed with Decombinator V4. Expanded TCRs were defined as changing significantly between any two time points under a Poisson model with p below 0.0001. Abundances of TCRs were expressed as counts per million after normalisation to the total number of TCRs sequenced in each sample. MAIT TCRs were defined by TRAV1-2 paired with TRAJ12, TRAJ20 or TRAJ33, and iNKT TCRs by TRAV10 paired with TRAJ18. VDJdb, accessed on 1 November 2021, was searched for TCRs annotated for CMV, EBV and SARS-CoV-2, and TCRs annotated for more than one antigen were excluded. TCRdb reprocessed the public reads (quality trimming at Q25 with fastp, clone calling with MiXCR) and kept in-frame beta chains. Entries that share a CDR3 protein sequence are merged under the most common genes and DNA. TCRdb's processing, not the authors', yielded these V and J calls. This sample comprises more than 45,000 distinct CDR3 sequences, 4.5% to 7% of them detected only once. The ten largest clones take up about 6.8% of the sample.

Sequencing was carried out using whole blood. The V gene is TRBV11-2 and the J gene is TRBJ2-3, with TRBD2 tentatively as D gene (5 bases match). The clonotype originates from an adult who was a healthcare worker with PCR-confirmed SARS-CoV-2 infection or an uninfected control (not recorded which). The CDR3 reads CASSLALARTDTQYF. The bases are TGTGCCAGCAGCTTAGCGCTAGCCCGCACAGATACGCAGTATTTT. Supplemented by the reference TRBV11-2 and TRBJ2-3 proteins around the CDR3, the complete variable domain is EAGVAQSPRYKIIEKRQSVAFWCNPISGHATLYWYQQILGQGPKLLIQFQNNGVVDDSQLPKDRFSAERLKGVDSTLKIQPAKLEDSAVYLCASSLALARTDTQYFGPGTRLTVL.